The 7 T cell receptor beta chains reported below all come from one sample, sequenced in a study of blood T cell repertoires in COVID-19 (dated by TCRdb to about 2020). The library was generated by the immunoSEQ multiplex PCR assay. TCRdb's version of the immuneACCESS table is confined to in-frame rearrangements and falls short of the full clone set. An unresolved V gene accounts for under half of the shortfall where checked; the remainder is of unknown origin. Counted in this sample were approximately 190,000 clones; 84% of them appeared once. The ten largest make up more than 3% of the sample. The sequenced sample was PBMCs or T cells enriched from blood (not recorded which). The source is a woman in her 30s who had been exposed to COVID-19.

The genes are TRBV7-9 and TRBJ2-1; D is unresolved. Trimming took 5 bases from V and 4 from J, leaving 3 bases between them. Germline lookup yields CDR1 SEHNR and CDR2 FQNEAQ (reference sequence). The CDR3 runs to 11 residues. CDR3: CASSRYNEQFF. CDR3 in DNA: TGTGCCAGCAGCCGGTACAATGAGCAGTTCTTC.

The rearrangement joins TRBV5-6 to TRBJ2-6; weak D call: TRBD1 (6 bases). The germline V gene has CDR1 SGHDT and CDR2 YYEEEE. V was shortened by 1 base and J by 0 bases, with 11 bases between the two germline ends. The CDR3 has 17 residues. The DNA for the CDR3 is TGTGCCAGCAGCTTGTGGGGACACCTCTCTGGGGCCAACGTCCTGACTTTC. The encoded protein is CASSLWGHLSGANVLTF.

Ten or more counts support this clone. The chain combines TRBV5-1 with TRBJ2-6; maybe TRBD2 (6 bases). Germline assignment: CDR1 SGHRS and CDR2 YFSETQ. Trimming stripped 5 bases from V and 3 bases from J, with 15 bases between. This CDR3 spans 16 amino acids. The CDR3 nucleotides read TGCGCCAGCAGTTGGACCTTCGGGAGTGGGGCCAACGTCCTGACTTTC. Protein: CASSWTFGSGANVLTF.

The chain couples TRBV5-6 to TRBJ2-7, with unresolved D. Germline lookup yields CDR1 SGHDT and CDR2 YYEEEE. CDR3 size: 14 residues. V lost 4 bases, J lost 1 base, and 12 bases lay in between. The CDR3 DNA reads as TGTGCCAGCAGCGGAGTGGGTATATCCTACGAGCAGTACTTC. This sequence encodes CASSGVGISYEQYF.

The V gene is TRBV5-6, the J gene TRBJ2-3; TRBD2 agrees at 10 bases. The CDR3 loop spans 16 amino acids. Unmatched junction bases numbered 6, after V lost 0 bases and J lost 5 bases. Germline values: CDR1 SGHDT, CDR2 YYEEEE. The CDR3 DNA follows: TGTGCCAGCAGCTTGGTCCCAGCGGGGGGGGGAGATACGCAGTATTTT. Protein product: CASSLVPAGGGDTQYF.

This chain links TRBV14 with TRBJ1-1, with D tentatively TRBD1 (5 bases). V lost 3 bases and J 11 bases, leaving 16 bases between the germline ends. CDR1 and CDR2 (germline): SGHDN, FVKESK. The CDR3 loop spans 13 amino acids. CDR3 loop: CASSQGGTIKAFF. CDR3 sequence (DNA): TGTGCCAGCAGCCAGGGAGGGACGATAAAGGCTTTCTTT.

The chain couples TRBV7-7 to TRBJ2-2; 9 bases map to TRBD1. The CDR3 has 16 residues. CDR1 is SSHAT and CDR2 is FNYEAQ in the germline V gene (reference sequence). J was trimmed by 7 bases and V by 4 bases; bases with no gene match: 10. CDR3 sequence reads: CASSSYGGQGVGELFF. CDR3 in DNA: TGTGCCAGCAGCTCCTATGGGGGACAGGGTGTCGGGGAGCTGTTTTTT. Using reference TRBV7-7 and TRBJ2-2 for the parts outside the CDR3, the full variable domain is GAGVSQSPRYKVTKRGQDVTLRCDPISSHATLYWYQQALGQGPEFLTYFNYEAQPDKSGLPSDRFSAERPEGSISTLTIQRTEQRDSAMYRCASSSYGGQGVGELFFGEGSRLTVL.